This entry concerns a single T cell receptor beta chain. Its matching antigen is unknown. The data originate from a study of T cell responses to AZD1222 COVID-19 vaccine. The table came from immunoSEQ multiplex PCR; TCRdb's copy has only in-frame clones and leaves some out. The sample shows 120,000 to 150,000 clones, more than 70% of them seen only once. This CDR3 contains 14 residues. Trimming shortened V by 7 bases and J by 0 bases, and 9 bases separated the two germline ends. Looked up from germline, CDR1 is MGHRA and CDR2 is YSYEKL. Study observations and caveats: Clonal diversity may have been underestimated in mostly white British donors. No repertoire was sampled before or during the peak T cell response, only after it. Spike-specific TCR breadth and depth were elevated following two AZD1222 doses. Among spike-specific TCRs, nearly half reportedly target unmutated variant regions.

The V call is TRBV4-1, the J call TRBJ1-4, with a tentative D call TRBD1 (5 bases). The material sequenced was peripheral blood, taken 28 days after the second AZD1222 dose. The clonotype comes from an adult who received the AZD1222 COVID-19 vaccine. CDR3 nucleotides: TGCGCCAGCATGGGGGGACCAACTAATGAAAAACTGTTTTTT. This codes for CASMGGPTNEKLFF.